The rows below give T cell receptor beta chains drawn from one sample of a study of CD8+ T cells in alopecia areata. Produced via immunoSEQ multiplex PCR; TCRdb's table is partial and in-frame only. The sample consists of under 65,000 clones, roughly 45% of them appearing once. Sequences were obtained from NKG2D-low CD8+ T cells sorted from blood. All receptors derive from a human donor with alopecia areata. CDR3s leave out the opening cysteine and the closing phenylalanine or tryptophan. The D gene is left open where the match is weak. The size entry is marked missing in some rows and otherwise reads once, few, many or a size class.

V,J,size,D,CDR3
TRBV10-3,TRBJ2-4,few,TRBD2,AISGGTSGENIQY
TRBV27,TRBJ1-6,NA,NA,ASSLVLYNSPLH
TRBV9,TRBJ2-1,few,NA,ASSHAAGASDEQF
TRBV7-6,TRBJ2-1,NA,NA,ASSGGTVSYNEQF
TRBV5-1,TRBJ1-1,NA,TRBD1,ASSPDRPYTEAF
TRBV2,TRBJ2-1,NA,NA,ASSVNGALNEQF
TRBV29-1,TRBJ2-7,NA,NA,SVEFLTGRQY
TRBV5-1,TRBJ2-2,NA,NA,ASRRDSTGELF
TRBV4-3,TRBJ2-3,few,NA,ASSQVPFQDTQY
TRBV4-3,TRBJ2-7,NA,TRBD2,ASSPGLAGSYEQY
TRBV5-6,TRBJ2-1,few,NA,ASSLSPSPYNEQF
TRBV30,TRBJ1-5,NA,NA,AWTEDPRWPQH
TRBV27,TRBJ2-3,once,TRBD2,ASSQIAGGTDTQY
TRBV29-1,TRBJ2-7,NA,TRBD1,SVQTGPSNSYEQY
TRBV30,TRBJ2-7,NA,NA,AWSVLTYEQY
TRBV19,TRBJ1-1,many,TRBD1,ATRTGTDNTEAF
TRBV19,TRBJ1-5,few,NA,ASSIATRGNQPQH
TRBV9,TRBJ1-1,NA,NA,ASSASGTHTEAF
TRBV5-4,TRBJ2-1,NA,NA,ASSLDAGIMNEQF
TRBV6-6,TRBJ1-4,NA,NA,ASSSKLEKLF
TRBV19,TRBJ2-7,NA,NA,ASSPFGGSYEQY
TRBV7-2,TRBJ2-7,NA,NA,ASSFSSYEQY
TRBV5-1,TRBJ2-7,NA,NA,ASSSSLGYEQY
TRBV30,NA,NA,TRBD1,AWSTGQGYEQY
TRBV25-1,TRBJ1-5,few,NA,ASSVNSNQPQH
TRBV28,TRBJ2-1,NA,TRBD2,ASSLGTSAYNEQF
TRBV7-9,TRBJ1-2,NA,TRBD1,ASSYIGTGPFYGYT
TRBV9,TRBJ1-4,NA,TRBD1,ASSSGQGDEKLF
TRBV10-3,TRBJ2-2,NA,NA,AISPPSNTGELF
TRBV7-9,TRBJ2-7,NA,TRBD1,ASSSDRVGYEQY
TRBV14,TRBJ2-3,few,NA,ASSPSGMADTQY
TRBV7-9,TRBJ2-3,once,TRBD2,ASSLLSDGRRDTQY
TRBV27,TRBJ2-7,NA,NA,ASSFNPPFEQY
TRBV25-1,TRBJ2-4,NA,NA,ASTEDIQY
TRBV5-1,TRBJ1-1,NA,TRBD1,ASSFTGGPTTEAF
TRBV9,TRBJ2-3,NA,NA,ASSEQGRKADTQY
TRBV2,TRBJ2-3,few,TRBD2,ASAIAGRSADTQY
TRBV14,TRBJ2-7,NA,TRBD2,ASRLAGDYEQY
TRBV27,TRBJ1-2,NA,NA,ASSTAGVRFPHGYT
TRBV9,TRBJ1-2,few,TRBD1,ASRDRDRDGYT
TRBV6-4,TRBJ2-1,NA,TRBD2,ASSDGREGPYNEQF
TRBV11-2,TRBJ2-1,NA,NA,ASSPGTPFDNEQF
TRBV14,TRBJ2-1,few,NA,ASSPYRSGYNEQF
TRBV2,TRBJ2-7,few,NA,ASTDTRYEQY
TRBV10-2,TRBJ1-5,few,NA,ASNVGIGNQPQH